Listed below are T cell receptor beta chains from one sample, sequenced in a study of PD-1 blockade in classical Hodgkin lymphoma. Some clones are missing from TCRdb's copy, which holds only in-frame ones; the method was immunoSEQ multiplex PCR. The table records tens of thousands of clones, 80% to 90% of them present only once. The specimen was peripheral blood mononuclear cells (PBMCs), collected before the second cycle of nivolumab. These receptor sequences come from a human donor with classical Hodgkin lymphoma. The CDR3 runs from the conserved cysteine through the conserved F or W. A D gene is named only where the DNA matches it firmly. Clone size is not always given. Where it is, it says once, few, many or a class for expanded clones.

>.|.|TRBJ2-5|TRBV6-5
CASSYRVRETQYF
TGTGCCAGCAGTTACAGAGTTCGAGAGACCCAGTACTTC
>few|.|TRBJ1-6|TRBV9
CASSVAGGPPLHF
TGTGCCAGCAGCGTAGCTGGGGGGCCACCCCTCCACTTT
>.|TRBD1|TRBJ1-2|TRBV7-2
CASSLEQGANYGYTF
TGTGCCAGCAGCTTAGAACAGGGGGCGAACTATGGCTACACCTTC
>.|.|TRBJ2-5|TRBV10-3
CAISESLGTQYF
TGTGCCATCAGTGAGTCCCTAGGGACCCAGTACTTC
>.|.|TRBJ2-3|TRBV6-5
CASSQTHTDTQYF
TGTGCCAGCAGTCAGACACACACAGATACGCAGTATTTT
>.|.|TRBJ1-4|TRBV7-2
CASSLRGAAEKLFF
TGTGCCAGCAGCTTACGGGGGGCGGCGGAAAAACTGTTTTTT
>few|TRBD1|TRBJ2-4|TRBV7-9
CASSLGTAKLAKNIQYF
TGTGCCAGCAGCTTGGGGACAGCGAAGCTAGCCAAAAACATTCAGTACTTC
>.|.|TRBJ1-4|TRBV6-5
CASHRGTNEKLFF
TGTGCCAGCCATAGGGGAACTAATGAAAAACTGTTTTTT
>.|.|TRBJ2-7|TRBV2
CASMDTPYEQYF
TGTGCCAGCATGGACACCCCCTACGAGCAGTACTTC
>.|.|TRBJ2-7|TRBV5-5
CASSLRVHEQYF
TGTGCCAGCAGCTTGAGGGTCCACGAGCAGTACTTC
>once|.|TRBJ1-5|TRBV6-1
CASNGLYSNQPQHF
TGTGCCAGCAACGGACTTTATAGCAATCAGCCCCAGCATTTT
>few|TRBD1|TRBJ1-1|TRBV19
CASSDNRGSGTEAFF
TGTGCCAGTAGTGACAACAGGGGAAGTGGCACTGAAGCTTTCTTT
>.|.|TRBJ1-6|TRBV19
CASNDWNSPLHF
TGTGCCAGTAACGACTGGAATTCACCCCTCCACTTT
>.|.|TRBJ2-7|TRBV4-1
CASSPGHGRPEQYF
TGCGCCAGTAGCCCGGGACATGGACGCCCCGAGCAGTACTTC
>.|.|TRBJ1-5|TRBV18
CASSPLRGGNQPQHF
TGTGCCAGCTCACCCCTCAGGGGCGGGAATCAGCCCCAGCATTTT
>few|TRBD2|TRBJ2-1|TRBV6-5
CASSYSLAGGLFF
TGTGCCAGCAGTTACTCATTAGCGGGGGGATTGTTCTTC
>.|TRBD1|TRBJ1-1|TRBV5-1
CASSLGEGGQAFF
TGCGCCAGCAGCTTGGGTGAAGGGGGCCAAGCTTTCTTT
>.|TRBD1|TRBJ1-1|TRBV6-6
CASSRQGNTEAFF
TGTGCCAGCAGCAGACAGGGGAACACTGAAGCTTTCTTT
>.|TRBD1|TRBJ1-2|TRBV19
CASKRDRVYGYTF
TGTGCCAGTAAGCGGGACAGGGTCTATGGCTACACCTTC
>.|.|TRBJ1-5|TRBV29-1
CSVADGFLGNQPQHF
TGCAGCGTCGCCGACGGTTTTTTAGGCAATCAGCCCCAGCATTTT
>.|.|TRBJ2-1|TRBV19
CASSIPRGEQFF
TGTGCCAGTAGTATCCCCCGCGGAGAGCAGTTCTTC
>.|.|TRBJ2-7|TRBV6-5
CASSYRGGSDEQYF
TGTGCCAGCAGTTACAGGGGAGGTTCTGACGAGCAGTACTTC
>.|.|TRBJ2-2|TRBV7-6
CASSLAEAGNTGELFF
TGTGCCAGCAGCTTAGCGGAAGCGGGGAACACCGGGGAGCTGTTTTTT
>once|TRBD2|TRBJ2-5|TRBV5-4
CASSLGGGQETQYF
TGTGCCAGCAGCTTGGGCGGGGGACAAGAGACCCAGTACTTC
>.|.|TRBJ2-5|TRBV4-1
CASSQGSSLQETQYF
TGCGCCAGCAGCCAAGGCTCTAGCTTGCAAGAGACCCAGTACTTC
>.|.|TRBJ1-3|TRBV6-5
CASSYWGRRKILF
TGTGCCAGCAGTTACTGGGGGAGGCGGAAAATCCTATTT
>.|.|TRBJ2-2|TRBV7-2
CASSLANTVTGELFF
TGTGCCAGCAGCTTAGCTAACACAGTCACCGGGGAGCTGTTTTTT
>.|TRBD1|TRBJ2-7|TRBV5-4
CASSLRGTGGTYEQYF
TGTGCCAGCAGCTTACGAGGGACAGGGGGCACCTACGAGCAGTACTTC
>.|.|TRBJ1-6|TRBV7-3
CASSLQGWNSPLHF
TGTGCCAGCAGCTTGCAGGGATGGAATTCACCCCTCCACTTT
>.|.|TRBJ1-1|TRBV2
CASSIQGLNTEAFF
TGTGCCAGCAGTATACAGGGTCTGAACACTGAAGCTTTCTTT
>.|TRBD1|TRBJ1-4|TRBV5-1
CASRPDRGREKLFF
TGCGCCAGCAGACCCGACAGGGGTCGCGAAAAACTGTTTTTT
>.|.|TRBJ2-5|TRBV11-3
CASSFSTGRGETQYF
TGTGCCAGCAGCTTCTCAACAGGAAGAGGGGAGACCCAGTACTTC
>once|.|TRBJ2-5|TRBV19
CASRWRGEETQYF
TGTGCCAGTAGGTGGAGGGGGGAAGAGACCCAGTACTTC
>.|.|TRBJ2-1|TRBV7-8
CASSLPDYPQNNEQFF
TGTGCCAGCAGCTTACCGGACTACCCCCAAAACAATGAGCAGTTCTTC
>.|TRBD2|TRBJ2-5|TRBV30
CAWSGQAGVLSQYF
TGTGCCTGGAGCGGTCAAGCGGGGGTCCTTTCCCAGTACTTC